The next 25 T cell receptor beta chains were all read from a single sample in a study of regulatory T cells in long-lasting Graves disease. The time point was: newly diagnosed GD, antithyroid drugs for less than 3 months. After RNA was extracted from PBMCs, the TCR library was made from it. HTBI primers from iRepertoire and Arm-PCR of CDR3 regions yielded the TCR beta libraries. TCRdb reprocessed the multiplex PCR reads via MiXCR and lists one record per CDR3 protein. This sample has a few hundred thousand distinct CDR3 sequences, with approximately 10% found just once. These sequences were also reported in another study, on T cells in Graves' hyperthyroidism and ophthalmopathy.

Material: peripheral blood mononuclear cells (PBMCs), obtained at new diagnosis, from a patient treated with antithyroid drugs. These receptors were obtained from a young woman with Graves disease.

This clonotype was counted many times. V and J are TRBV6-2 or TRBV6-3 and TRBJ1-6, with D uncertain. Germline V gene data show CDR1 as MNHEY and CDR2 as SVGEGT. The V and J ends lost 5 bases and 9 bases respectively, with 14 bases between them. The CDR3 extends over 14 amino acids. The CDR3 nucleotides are TGTGCCAGCAGTGAAAGTGGAGAAGGTTCACCCCTCCACTTT. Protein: CASSESGEGSPLHF.

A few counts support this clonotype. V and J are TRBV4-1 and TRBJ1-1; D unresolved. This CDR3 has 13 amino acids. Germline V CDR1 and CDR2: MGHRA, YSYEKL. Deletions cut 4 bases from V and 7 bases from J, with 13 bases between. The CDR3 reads CASSPFDGYEAFF. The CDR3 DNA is TGCGCCAGCAGCCCCTTCGACGGATATGAAGCTTTCTTT.

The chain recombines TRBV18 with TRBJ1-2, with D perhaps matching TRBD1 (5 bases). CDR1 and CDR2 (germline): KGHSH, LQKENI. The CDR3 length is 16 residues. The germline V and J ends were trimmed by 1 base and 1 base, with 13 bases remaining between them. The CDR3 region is CASSPRGTDYNYGYTF. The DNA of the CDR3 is TGTGCCAGCTCACCACGTGGGACGGACTATAACTATGGCTACACCTTC.

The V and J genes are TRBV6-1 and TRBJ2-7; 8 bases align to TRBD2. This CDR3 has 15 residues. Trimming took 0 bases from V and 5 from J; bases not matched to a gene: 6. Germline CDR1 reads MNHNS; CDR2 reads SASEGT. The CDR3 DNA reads TGTGCCAGCAGTGAAGCGATAGCGGGAAAGGACGAGCAGTACTTC. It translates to CASSEAIAGKDEQYF.

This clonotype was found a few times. This chain's CDR3 is CASSPRKRDSPLHF. Written as DNA, the CDR3 is TGTGCCAGCAGCCCCCGGAAAAGGGATTCACCCCTCCACTTT. The V gene is TRBV11-1, the J gene TRBJ1-6; D gene uncertain. Germline loops: CDR1 SGHAT, CDR2 FQDESV (reference sequence). This CDR3 is built from 14 residues. Trimming left V 5 bases short and J 8 bases short, with 13 bases between.

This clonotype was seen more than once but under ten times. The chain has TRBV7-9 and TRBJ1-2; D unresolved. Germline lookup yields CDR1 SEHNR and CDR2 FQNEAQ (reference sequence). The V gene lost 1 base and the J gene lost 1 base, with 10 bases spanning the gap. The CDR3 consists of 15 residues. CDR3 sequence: CASSLVGLLNYGYTF. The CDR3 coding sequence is TGTGCCAGCAGCTTAGTAGGGCTCCTTAACTATGGCTACACCTTC.

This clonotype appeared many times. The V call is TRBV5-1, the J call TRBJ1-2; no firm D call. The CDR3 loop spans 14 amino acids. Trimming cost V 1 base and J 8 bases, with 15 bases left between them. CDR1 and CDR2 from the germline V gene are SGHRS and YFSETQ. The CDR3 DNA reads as TGCGCCAGCAGCTTGCCCCCCGGGGATGAAGGCTACACCTTC. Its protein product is CASSLPPGDEGYTF.

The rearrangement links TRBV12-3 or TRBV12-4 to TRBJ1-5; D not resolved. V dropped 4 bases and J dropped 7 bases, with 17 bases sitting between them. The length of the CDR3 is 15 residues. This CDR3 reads CASSSTERGWQPQHF. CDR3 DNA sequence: TGTGCCAGCAGTTCGACGGAGCGGGGTTGGCAGCCCCAGCATTTT.

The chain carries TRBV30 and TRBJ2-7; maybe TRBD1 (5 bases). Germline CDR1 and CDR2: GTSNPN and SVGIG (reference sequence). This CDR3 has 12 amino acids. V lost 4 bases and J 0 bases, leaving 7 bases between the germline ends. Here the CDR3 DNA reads TGTGCCTGGAATCAGGGCTCCTACGAGCAGTACTTC. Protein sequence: CAWNQGSYEQYF.

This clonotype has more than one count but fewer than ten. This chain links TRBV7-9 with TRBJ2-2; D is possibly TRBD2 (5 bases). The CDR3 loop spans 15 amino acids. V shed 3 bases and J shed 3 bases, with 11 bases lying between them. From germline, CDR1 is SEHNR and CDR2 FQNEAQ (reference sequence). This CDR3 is CASSFRQDYTGELFF. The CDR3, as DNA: TGTGCCAGCAGCTTCCGGCAGGACTACACCGGGGAGCTGTTTTTT. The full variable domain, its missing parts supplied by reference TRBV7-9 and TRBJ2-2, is DTGVSQNPRHKITKRGQNVTFRCDPISEHNRLYWYRQTLGQGPEFLTYFQNEAQLEKSRLLSDRFSAERPKGSFSTLEIQRTEQGDSAMYLCASSFRQDYTGELFFGEGSRLTVL.

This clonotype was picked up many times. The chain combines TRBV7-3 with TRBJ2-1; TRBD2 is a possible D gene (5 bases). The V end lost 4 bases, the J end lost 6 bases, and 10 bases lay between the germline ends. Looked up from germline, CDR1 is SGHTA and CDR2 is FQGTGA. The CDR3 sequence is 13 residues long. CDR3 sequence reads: CASSSSSINEQFF. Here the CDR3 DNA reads TGTGCCAGCAGCTCTTCTAGCATCAATGAGCAGTTCTTC.

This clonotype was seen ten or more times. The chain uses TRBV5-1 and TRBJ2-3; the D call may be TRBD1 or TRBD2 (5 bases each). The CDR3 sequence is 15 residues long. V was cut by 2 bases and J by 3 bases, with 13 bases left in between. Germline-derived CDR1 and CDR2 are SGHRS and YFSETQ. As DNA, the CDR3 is TGCGCCAGCAGCTTTGAGGGGCTGCTGACAGATACGCAGTATTTT. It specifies CASSFEGLLTDTQYF.

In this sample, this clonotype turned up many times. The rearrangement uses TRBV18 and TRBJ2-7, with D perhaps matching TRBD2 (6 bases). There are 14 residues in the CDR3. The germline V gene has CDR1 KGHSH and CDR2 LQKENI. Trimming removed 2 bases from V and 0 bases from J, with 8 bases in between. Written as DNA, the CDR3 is TGTGCCAGCTCACCAGCTAGCGACTCCTACGAGCAGTACTTC. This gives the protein CASSPASDSYEQYF.

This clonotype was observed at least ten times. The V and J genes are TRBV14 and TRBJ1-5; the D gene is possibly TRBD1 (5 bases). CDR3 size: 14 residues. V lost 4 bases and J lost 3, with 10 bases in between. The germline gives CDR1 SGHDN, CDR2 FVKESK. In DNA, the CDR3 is TGTGCCAGCAGCCTGGGGGGTTTCAATCAGCCCCAGCATTTT. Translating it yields CASSLGGFNQPQHF.

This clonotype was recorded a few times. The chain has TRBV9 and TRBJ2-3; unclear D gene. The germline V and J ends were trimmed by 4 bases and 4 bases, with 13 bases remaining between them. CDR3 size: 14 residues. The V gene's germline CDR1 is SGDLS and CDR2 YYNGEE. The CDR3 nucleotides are TGTGCCAGCAGCACCCTAGGGCGATCAGATACGCAGTATTTT. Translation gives CASSTLGRSDTQYF.

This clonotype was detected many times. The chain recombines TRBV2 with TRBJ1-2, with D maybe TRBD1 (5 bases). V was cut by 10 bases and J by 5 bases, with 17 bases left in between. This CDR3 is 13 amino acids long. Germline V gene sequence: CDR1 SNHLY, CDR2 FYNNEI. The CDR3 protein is CATSPTTDYGYTF. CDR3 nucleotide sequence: TGTGCCACCTCGCCGACGACAGATTATGGCTACACCTTC.

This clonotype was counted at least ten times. The CDR3: CASISRAVTETQYF. In DNA, the CDR3 is TGTGCCAGCATTTCCAGGGCCGTTACCGAGACCCAGTACTTC. The chain couples TRBV28 to TRBJ2-5; weak D call: TRBD1 (5 bases). Trimming stripped 7 bases from V and 5 bases from J, with 17 bases between. Germline V gene sequence: CDR1 MDHEN, CDR2 SYDVKM. The CDR3 totals 14 residues.

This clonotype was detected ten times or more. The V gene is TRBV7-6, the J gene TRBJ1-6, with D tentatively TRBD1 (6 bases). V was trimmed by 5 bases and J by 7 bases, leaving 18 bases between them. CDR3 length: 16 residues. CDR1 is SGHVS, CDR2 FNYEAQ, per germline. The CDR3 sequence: CASSKTGAWGNSPLHF. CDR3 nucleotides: TGTGCCAGCAGCAAGACAGGTGCGTGGGGGAATTCACCCCTCCACTTT. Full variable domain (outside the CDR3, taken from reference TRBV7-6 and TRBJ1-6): GAGVSQSPRYKVTKRGQDVALRCDPISGHVSLYWYRQALGQGPEFLTYFNYEAQQDKSGLPNDRFSAERPEGSISTLTIQRTEQRDSAMYRCASSKTGAWGNSPLHFGNGTRLTVT.

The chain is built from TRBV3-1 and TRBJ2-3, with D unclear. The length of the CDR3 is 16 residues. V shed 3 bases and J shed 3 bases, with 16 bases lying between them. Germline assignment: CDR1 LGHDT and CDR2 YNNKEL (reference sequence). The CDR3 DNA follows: TGTGCCAGCAGCCACCCTCCTCTAGACCCTACAGATACGCAGTATTTT. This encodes CASSHPPLDPTDTQYF.

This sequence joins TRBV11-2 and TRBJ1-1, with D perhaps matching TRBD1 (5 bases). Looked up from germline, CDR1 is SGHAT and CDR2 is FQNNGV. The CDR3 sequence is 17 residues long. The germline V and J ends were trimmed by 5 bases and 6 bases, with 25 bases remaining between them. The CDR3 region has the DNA TGTGCCAGCAGCCAGGGAGTGATCAATCGTGGAGGGGCTGAAGCTTTCTTT. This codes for CASSQGVINRGGAEAFF.

DNA of the CDR3: TGCAGTGCTAGATCGACTAGCGGGGTAGAGACCCAGTACTTC. This sequence encodes CSARSTSGVETQYF. This chain connects TRBV20-1 to TRBJ2-5, with 11 positions matching TRBD2. Germline trimming cut 2 bases from V and 4 bases from J; bases unmatched to any gene: 3. This CDR3 has 14 residues. CDR1 is DFQATT and CDR2 is SNEGSKA in the germline V gene (reference sequence).

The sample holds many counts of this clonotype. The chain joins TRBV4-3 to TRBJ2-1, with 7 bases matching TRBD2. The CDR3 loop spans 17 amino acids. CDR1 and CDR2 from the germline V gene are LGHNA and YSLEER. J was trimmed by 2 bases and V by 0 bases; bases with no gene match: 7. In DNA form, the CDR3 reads TGCGCCAGCAGCCAAGAACGAGCAGCGGGAACCTACAATGAGCAGTTCTTC. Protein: CASSQERAAGTYNEQFF.

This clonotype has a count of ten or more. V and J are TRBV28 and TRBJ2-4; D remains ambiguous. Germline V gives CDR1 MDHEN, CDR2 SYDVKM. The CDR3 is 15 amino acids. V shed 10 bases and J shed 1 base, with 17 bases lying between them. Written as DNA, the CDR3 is TGTGCCATCCCGAAACAGACCTGGGCCAAAAACATTCAGTACTTC. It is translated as CAIPKQTWAKNIQYF.

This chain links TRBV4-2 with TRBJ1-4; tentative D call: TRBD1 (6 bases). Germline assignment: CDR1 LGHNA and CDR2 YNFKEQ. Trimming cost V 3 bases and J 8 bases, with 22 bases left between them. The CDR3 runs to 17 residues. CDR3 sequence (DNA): TGTGCCAGCAGCCATTCCGGAGGGGCAGGGGAGGACGAAAAACTGTTTTTT. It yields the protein CASSHSGGAGEDEKLFF.

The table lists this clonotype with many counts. CDR3 in amino acids: CASSPRGSGGLNEQFF. DNA for the CDR3: TGTGCCAGCAGCCCCCGGGGGAGCGGGGGGCTTAATGAGCAGTTCTTC. This chain connects TRBV7-3 to TRBJ2-1, with TRBD2 matching over 9 bases. The CDR3 consists of 16 residues. The V and J ends lost 5 bases and 7 bases, in that order; junction bases with no gene match: 12. Germline V CDR1 and CDR2: SGHTA, FQGTGA.